The 27 T cell receptor beta chains given below trace back to one sample, sequenced in a study of tumor-infiltrating lymphocytes in primary liver carcinoma (dated by TCRdb to 2016 to 2017). For sequencing, an Illumina HiSeq 2500 was employed. Using a constant-region primer and ProtoScript II reverse transcriptase, TCRbeta-specific cDNA was reverse-transcribed from approximately 0.5 ug total RNA. Construction of the TCRbeta libraries relied on three nested rounds of multiplex PCR, following a slightly modified ARM-PCR procedure. Each of the first two PCR rounds ran for roughly 9 cycles using multiplex TRBV1-TRBV30 forward primers together with a Cbeta reverse primer. TCRdb ran its own pipeline on the public reads, namely fastp trimming at Q25 and MiXCR clone calling, and kept in-frame beta chains. CDR3 protein duplicates are merged, each entry listing the most common genes and DNA. For this sample there are some 25,000 distinct CDR3 sequences; roughly 80% appear just once. The ten largest make up around half of the sample.

Without any cell sorting, total RNA and DNA were co-extracted from around 18-30 mg of bulk tissue using the AllPrep DNA/RNA mini kit. The sample comprised liver tumor tissue from sampling region 3. The cell subset or site tag for this specimen amounts to: tumor region T3, left-lateral pole. The receptors come from a man aged 35 to 55 with primary liver carcinoma and hepatitis B virus infection.

On this clonotype: At one boundary the junction diverges from the germline segment, which might be a read error. This sequence joins TRBV5-5 and TRBJ1-1; a possible D gene is TRBD1 (5 bases). Germline lookup yields CDR1 SGHKS and CDR2 YYEKEE (reference sequence). CDR3 length equals 17 residues. The CDR3 bases are TGTACCAGCAGCTTGGGGGACCGGTCCAGCTTAAACAGTGCAGCTTTCTTT. Encoded protein: CTSSLGDRSSLNSAAFF. Combining the CDR3 with reference TRBV5-5 and TRBJ1-1 gives the whole variable domain DAGVTQSPTHLIKTRGQQVTLRCSPISGHKSVSWYQQVLGQGPQFIFQYYEKEERGRGNFPDRFSARQFPNYSSELNVNALLLGDSALYLCTSSLGDRSSLNSAAFFGQGTRLTVV.

About this clonotype itself: Compared with germline, one end of the junction differs, possibly owing to a read error. V and J are TRBV4-1 and TRBJ2-1, with D unclear. Germline assignment: CDR1 MGHRA and CDR2 YSYEKL. The CDR3 totals 15 residues. The CDR3 loop is CASSPLGKNNDEEFF. In DNA form, the CDR3 reads TGCGCCAGCAGCCCGCTCGGTAAGAACAACGATGAGGAGTTCTTC.

This clonotype was found many times. The chain carries TRBV20-1 and TRBJ2-1; TRBD2 matches 11 bases. The CDR3 has 20 amino acids. Trimming at V came to 2 bases and at J to 6 bases, leaving 21 bases not matched to a gene. The germline gives CDR1 DFQATT, CDR2 SNEGSKA (reference sequence). CDR3: CSARPHGTGILAGVSNEQFF. CDR3 nucleotides: TGCAGTGCTAGACCCCATGGGACAGGTATACTAGCGGGAGTTAGCAATGAGCAGTTCTTC.

Of note for this clonotype: Germline and junction disagree at one end, which may indicate a read error. The chain has TRBV28 and TRBJ1-5, with D perhaps TRBD1 (6 bases). Germline loops: CDR1 MDHEN, CDR2 SYDVKM. The CDR3 is made up of 14 amino acids. CDR3 residues: CASCGQYSDQPQHF. The DNA of the CDR3 is TGCGCCAGCTGCGGACAGTATAGCGATCAGCCCCAGCATTTT. Combining the CDR3 with reference TRBV28 and TRBJ1-5 gives the whole variable domain DVKVTQSSRYLVKRTGEKVFLECVQDMDHENMFWYRQDPGLGLRLIYFSYDVKMKEKGDIPEGYSVSREKKERFSLILESASTNQTSMYLCASCGQYSDQPQHFGDGTRLSIL.

On this clonotype: This likely comes from a read error, as the CDR3 has no conserved phenylalanine or tryptophan at its end. J is TRBJ1-5 and V is TRBV6-1; 8 bases align to TRBD1. Germline CDR1 is MNHNS and CDR2 is SASEGT. The CDR3 runs 16 residues. The CDR3, as DNA: TGCGCCAGCAGTGAAGGGACAGGCGATAACAATCAGCCCCAGCATATT. This encodes CASSEGTGDNNQPQHI.

The J gene is TRBJ1-1, the V gene TRBV29-1; a weak D match, TRBD1 (5 bases). CDR1 and CDR2 from the germline V gene are SQVTM and ANQGSEA. This CDR3 spans 12 amino acids. Trimming pared 8 bases from V and 1 base from J, leaving 11 bases between. The CDR3 is CSLGQGNTEAFF. CDR3 bases: TGCAGCCTAGGGCAGGGGAACACTGAAGCTTTCTTT.

This clonotype was recorded many times. The J gene is TRBJ2-2, the V gene TRBV4-1; weak D call: TRBD1 (6 bases). Trimming left V 0 bases short and J 5 bases short, with 10 bases between. The CDR3 is 15 residues long. Germline V lookup: CDR1 MGHRA, CDR2 YSYEKL. DNA for the CDR3: TGCGCCAGCAGCCAAGATCCAGGGGCGACCGGGGAGCTGTTTTTT. Residues: CASSQDPGATGELFF.

Of note for this clonotype: Because it lacks the conserved phenylalanine or tryptophan at the end, this CDR3 is likely a read error. The DNA is left out, because the CDR3 cannot be placed on it with certainty; the CDR3 is given as TCRdb lists it. The chain employs TRBV12-3 or TRBV12-4 and TRBJ2-7. Ends included, the CDR3 has 11 residues. CDR3 sequence reads: CASSSPYERYL.

Details on this clonotype: A much larger clone sits a single nucleotide away, making a read error possible. The CDR3 reads CAGSQLGGSAVSYNEQFF. CDR3 coding DNA: TGCGCCGGCAGCCAGCTTGGAGGCTCAGCGGTCTCCTACAATGAGCAGTTCTTC. The chain links TRBV7-8 to TRBJ2-1; TRBD2 might be the D (5 bases). The CDR3 loop spans 18 amino acids. CDR1 is SGHVS and CDR2 is FQNEAQ in the germline V gene. The complete variable domain, with remaining parts taken from reference TRBV7-8 and TRBJ2-1, reads GAGVSQSPRYKVAKRGQDVALRCDPISGHVSLFWYQQALGQGPEFLTYFQNEAQLDKSGLPSDRFFAERPEGSVSTLKIQRTQQEDSAVYLCAGSQLGGSAVSYNEQFFGPGTRLTVL.

On this clonotype itself: Given the absence of the conserved phenylalanine or tryptophan at the CDR3 end, a read error is likely. V is TRBV10-3 and J is TRBJ2-6; D possibly uses TRBD1 or TRBD2 (5 bases each). The CDR3 spans 16 residues. Germline CDR1 ENHRY, CDR2 SYGVKD. CDR3 sequence reads: CAISVAWGSRANVLTL. CDR3 sequence (DNA): TGTGCCATCAGTGTTGCTTGGGGGAGCAGGGCCAACGTTCTGACTTTA.

The chain carries TRBV20-1 and TRBJ2-5; 7 nucleotides line up with TRBD2. Germline loops: CDR1 DFQATT, CDR2 SNEGSKA (reference sequence). The CDR3 consists of 13 residues. V shed 7 bases and J 2 bases; nucleotides not matched to a gene: 7. In DNA, the CDR3 is TGCAGTGACACATCTAGCGGACAAGAGACCCAGTACTTC. Translation gives CSDTSSGQETQYF.

Worth noting for this clonotype: This may stem from a read error, because a much larger clone lies one nucleotide away. The chain couples TRBV5-1 to TRBJ2-1; 8 bases fit TRBD2. Germline lookup yields CDR1 SGHRS and CDR2 YFSETQ. The CDR3 has 15 amino acids. The CDR3: CASSSREVSYNEEFF. CDR3 nucleotides: TGCGCCAGCAGCTCGCGGGAGGTCTCCTACAATGAGGAGTTCTTC.

For this clonotype: The CDR3 does not end in the conserved phenylalanine or tryptophan, so this is likely a read error. The gene calls are TRBV6-2 or TRBV6-3 and TRBJ2-3; TRBD2 agrees at 7 bases. V dropped 11 bases and J dropped 5; count of bases not matched to a gene: 13. From germline, CDR1 is MNHEY and CDR2 SVGEGT. CDR3 length: 14 amino acids. The CDR3 region has the DNA TGTGCCGGAGCCTCTAGTGGGAGGGGAGATACGCAGTATTCT. It encodes CAGASSGRGDTQYS.

Within the sample, this clonotype is medium-sized. The V and J genes are TRBV29-1 and TRBJ1-2; D perhaps matches TRBD1 (5 bases). V was shortened by 4 bases and J by 3 bases, with 12 bases between the two germline ends. The CDR3 extends over 13 amino acids. CDR1 and CDR2 (germline): SQVTM, ANQGSEA. The CDR3 loop reads CSVALRGDYGYTF. The CDR3 DNA reads as TGCAGCGTTGCCCTAAGAGGGGACTATGGCTACACCTTC.

V usage is TRBV11-2 and J usage is TRBJ2-1, with 8 positions matching TRBD2. The CDR3 has 17 residues. The junction had 23 bases not matched to a gene; V was cut back by 4 bases and J by 15 bases. Germline loops: CDR1 SGHAT, CDR2 FQNNGV. The CDR3 sequence: CASSSTYSGVSYNEWFF. DNA for the CDR3: TGTGCCAGCAGCTCCACTTATAGCGGGGTCTCTTACAATGAGTGGTTCTTC.

Comment on this clonotype: Since the CDR3 does not end with the conserved phenylalanine or tryptophan, this likely comes from a read error. The DNA is omitted, as the CDR3 cannot be located on it reliably, and the CDR3 follows TCRdb's listing. The gene calls are TRBV11-1 and TRBJ2-5; the listed D gene, TRBD1, was not tested against the DNA. CDR1 and CDR2 from the germline V gene are SGHAT and FQDESV (reference sequence). The CDR3 adds up to 12 amino acids, both ends counted. The CDR3 reads CASGGGQETQYL.

Of note for this clonotype: The germline gene is not matched at one end of the junction; a read error may be the cause. V is TRBV6-1 and J is TRBJ2-3; maybe TRBD1 (6 bases). The CDR3 consists of 15 residues. Germline CDR1 and CDR2: MNHNS and SASEGT. The CDR3 here is CTSSPRGGSTDTQYF. The CDR3 DNA follows: TGTACCAGTTCACCCAGGGGCGGGAGCACAGATACGCAGTATTTT.

About this clonotype: Given the absence of the conserved phenylalanine or tryptophan at the CDR3 end, a read error is likely. V and J are TRBV4-1 and TRBJ1-5, with 7 nucleotides matching TRBD1. Germline loops: CDR1 MGHRA, CDR2 YSYEKL. This CDR3 contains 16 residues. The CDR3 here is CANSQKGGQADQPQHL. The CDR3 region has the DNA TGCGCCAACAGCCAAAAAGGCGGACAGGCGGATCAGCCCCAGCATCTT.

This chain links TRBV6-6 with TRBJ2-7; D ambiguous. The germline V and J ends were trimmed by 4 bases and 5 bases, with 24 bases remaining between them. There are 17 residues in the CDR3. Per germline, CDR1 MNHNY and CDR2 SVGAGI (reference sequence). Here the CDR3 reads CASSCSNRLSRIHEQYF. As DNA, the CDR3 is TGTGCCAGCAGTTGCTCGAATCGACTTTCCCGTATCCACGAGCAGTACTTC.

For this clonotype: Its ends do not fully match the called genes, so a read error is possible. V usage is TRBV10-1 and J usage is TRBJ2-1; 7 nucleotides agree with TRBD1. The CDR3 is 15 amino acids. Germline lookup yields CDR1 WNHNN and CDR2 SYGVQD (reference sequence). The CDR3 loop reads CAISPGTADYNEQFF. CDR3 nucleotide sequence: TGCGCCATCAGCCCCGGGACAGCGGATTACAATGAGCAGTTTTTC.

Details on this clonotype: The CDR3 does not end in the conserved phenylalanine or tryptophan, so this is likely a read error. The chain has TRBV6-2 or TRBV6-3 and TRBJ1-1; no reliable D call. This CDR3 spans 12 amino acids. Germline CDR1 MNHEY, CDR2 SVGEGT. Between the trimmed V and J ends, which lost 2 bases and 3 bases, there was a span of 4 bases. The CDR3 DNA reads as TGTGCCAGCAGTTACATTGACACTGAAGCTTTCTTG. Its protein is CASSYIDTEAFL.

This clonotype has a handful of counts. Relative to the germline gene, one junction end is altered; a read error may explain this. The rearrangement joins TRBV29-1 to TRBJ2-1; D not certain. This CDR3 is built from 10 residues. From germline, CDR1 is SQVTM and CDR2 ANQGSEA. The CDR3 nucleotides are TGCAGCGTTTACTGTAATGGGCAGTTCTTC. Its translation: CSVYCNGQFF.

This clonotype has ten or more counts. The chain couples TRBV6-1 to TRBJ2-1; D is unclear. Germline V gene data show CDR1 as MNHNS and CDR2 as SASEGT. This CDR3 spans 13 amino acids. Trimming took 0 bases from V and 8 from J, leaving 8 bases between them. Here the CDR3 reads CASSEALSHEQFF. The DNA of the CDR3 is TGTGCCAGCAGTGAAGCCCTCAGTCATGAGCAGTTCTTC.

This clonotype was seen ten or more times. A read error may account for a junction end that differs from germline. This chain uses TRBV29-1 with TRBJ1-2; 8 nucleotides align to TRBD1. CDR3 length equals 14 residues. CDR1 is SQVTM, CDR2 ANQGSEA, per germline. Here the CDR3 reads CSVARTGLDAGYTF. The CDR3 region has the DNA TGCAGCGTTGCCCGGACAGGGCTTGATGCTGGCTACACATTC.

With respect to this clonotype: The CDR3 end shows no conserved phenylalanine or tryptophan, and so a read error is likely. The chain links TRBV5-4 to TRBJ2-7, with TRBD2 as a possible D gene (6 bases). The ends were cut back, 4 bases at V and 2 bases at J, with 16 bases in the middle. The CDR3 totals 15 residues. The germline V gene encodes CDR1 SGHNT and CDR2 YYREEE (reference sequence). For the CDR3, the DNA is TGTGCCAGCAGCCCTGGACTACCCGAAGCCTACGAGCAGTACCTC. This codes for CASSPGLPEAYEQYL.

Comments on this clonotype: A junction boundary mismatches the germline segment, possibly from a read error. The chain recombines TRBV30 with TRBJ1-2; TRBD1 matches at 12 bases. Germline CDR1 reads GTSNPN; CDR2 reads SVGIG (reference sequence). The CDR3 consists of 18 residues. In nucleotides, the CDR3 is TGTGCCTGGAGGACCCTCGGGACAGGGGGCATCGTAGGGTACGGCTGCACCTTC. Translated, it gives CAWRTLGTGGIVGYGCTF.

In the case of this clonotype: An end of the junction differs from the germline gene, which may be a read error. The chain recombines TRBV5-6 with TRBJ2-7, with a tentative D call TRBD2 (5 bases). The CDR3 runs to 12 residues. Germline V gene lookup returns CDR1 SGHDT and CDR2 YYEEEE. Here the CDR3 reads CASSPGGDERYF. The CDR3 DNA reads TGTGCCAGCAGCCCTGGAGGAGACGAGCGGTACTTC. Combining the CDR3 with reference TRBV5-6 and TRBJ2-7 gives the whole variable domain DAGVTQSPTHLIKTRGQQVTLRCSPKSGHDTVSWYQQALGQGPQFIFQYYEEEERQRGNFPDRFSGHQFPNYSSELNVNALLLGDSALYLCASSPGGDERYFGPGTRLTVT.